The TCR beta chain described here comes from a study of a mutant IDH1 vaccine in newly diagnosed glioma. Looking at the study overall: Those enrolled had earlier been treated with radiotherapy, temozolomide, or both, mostly both.

TCRdb keeps only in-frame clones here, not all; method: immunoSEQ multiplex PCR. This table has about 16,000 clones, 95% to 96% appearing once. Time point here: baseline, week 1 (first vaccination visit). The treatment is: pre-vaccination baseline after standard-of-care therapy. In germline, CDR1 is MNHEY, CDR2 SMNVEV (reference sequence). V shed 11 bases and J 5 bases; nucleotides not matched to a gene: 6. CDR3 size: 13 residues. Sequences were derived from peripheral blood mononuclear cells (PBMCs), sampled from a glioma patient treated with radiotherapy, temozolomide or both. The receptor's source is a woman aged 18-35 years with glioma. Some clones in this sample may be carry-over from other donors' samples. V and J are TRBV27 and TRBJ1-6; 7 nucleotides align to TRBD1. The CDR3 protein is CASRTGDNSPLHF. The CDR3 DNA sequence: TGTGCCTCCCGGACAGGAGATAATTCACCCCTCCACTTT.